These T cell receptor beta chains were read from a single sample in a study of PD-1 blockade in classical Hodgkin lymphoma. Using immunoSEQ multiplex PCR, the repertoire was profiled, and TCRdb retains in-frame clones only, with some absent. The data show about 27,000 clones, with roughly 80% seen just once and 2% to 2.5% held by the top ten. The material was CD4+ T cells from blood, obtained at baseline. These receptors were collected from a human donor with classical Hodgkin lymphoma. Each CDR3 is given with its conserved first and last residue. A D gene is named only where the DNA matches it firmly. Where a row states a size, it is once, few, many or the class of an expanded clone; other rows omit it.

V	J	D	size	DNA	CDR3
TRBV9	TRBJ1-4	.	.	TGTGCCAGCACCAGGGACGGAAATGAAAAACTGTTTTTT	CASTRDGNEKLFF
TRBV21-1	TRBJ1-5	.	few	TGTGCCAGCAGAAATCGGAGGGGCAACAGACAGCCCCAGCATTTT	CASRNRRGNRQPQHF
TRBV7-2	TRBJ1-5	TRBD1	few	TGTGCCAGCAGCTTCAGGGGGTTTCAGCCCCAGCATTTT	CASSFRGFQPQHF
TRBV6-1	TRBJ2-7	.	.	TGTGCCAGCAGACTACTGTTGGCCCCCTACGAGCAGTACTTC	CASRLLLAPYEQYF
TRBV6-5	TRBJ1-1	.	once	TGTGCCAGCAGTTACTCGGACGTATCGGCAGCTTTCTTT	CASSYSDVSAAFF
TRBV6-4	TRBJ1-1	.	.	TGTGCCAGCAGTGACTCGGATCTGGGCACTGAAGCTTTCTTT	CASSDSDLGTEAFF
TRBV30	TRBJ2-2	.	.	TGTGCCTGGAGTGTACTCCGGAACACCGGGGAGCTGTTTTTT	CAWSVLRNTGELFF
TRBV4-3	TRBJ2-3	TRBD2	once	TGCGCCAGCAGCCAGGATCCCCTCGTAGCGGGGGGCCGAGATACGCAGTATTTT	CASSQDPLVAGGRDTQYF
TRBV19	TRBJ2-4	.	.	TGTGCCAGTAGTATAGTTGGCAGTAGATTAAACATTCAGTACTTC	CASSIVGSRLNIQYF
TRBV2	TRBJ1-5	.	.	TGTGCCAGCAGAAGGGGAGGCAATCAGCCCCAGCATTTT	CASRRGGNQPQHF
TRBV14	TRBJ2-2	TRBD2	once	TGTGCCAGCAGCCCTAGCGGGGGGGCCCTAGCCGGGGAGCTGTTTTTT	CASSPSGGALAGELFF
TRBV29-1	TRBJ2-7	.	.	TGCAGCGTTGAAGAGGGCAGGGGCGGGGAGCAGTACTTC	CSVEEGRGGEQYF
TRBV4-2	TRBJ1-1	TRBD1	.	TGTGCCAGCAGCCAAGTTCTGCCGGGACAGGAACTGGTTGAAGCTTTCTTT	CASSQVLPGQELVEAFF
TRBV18	TRBJ2-1	.	.	TGTGCCAGCTCACCGACAGGTCTCAATGAGCAGTTCTTC	CASSPTGLNEQFF
TRBV28	TRBJ1-3	.	.	TGTGCCAGCAGTTTTTGGGGAGTTGGAAACACCATATATTTT	CASSFWGVGNTIYF
TRBV27	TRBJ2-1	TRBD2	.	TGTGCCAGCACGCGACTAGCGGGGGACTTGAATGAGCAGTTCTTC	CASTRLAGDLNEQFF
TRBV7-2	TRBJ1-2	.	.	TGTGCCAGCAGCTTAGGACAGCAAGGGAACTATGGCTACACCTTC	CASSLGQQGNYGYTF
TRBV7-9	TRBJ2-7	.	.	TGTGCCAGCAGCCGGGATTATTTCTCCTACGAGCAGTACTTC	CASSRDYFSYEQYF
TRBV5-1	TRBJ1-1	.	.	TGCGCCAGCAGGACGGATCCGGTAAACACTGAAGCTTTCTTT	CASRTDPVNTEAFF
TRBV7-2	TRBJ2-2	.	.	TGTGCCAGCAGCTTAAACAGGGTGGCCGGGGAGCTGTTTTTT	CASSLNRVAGELFF
TRBV18	TRBJ1-1	.	.	TGTGCCAGCTCACCACCTACAGGGAAAGCTTTCTTT	CASSPPTGKAFF
TRBV20-1	TRBJ1-2	.	.	TGCAGTGCAGAGACAGACTATGGCTACACCTTC	CSAETDYGYTF
TRBV5-1	TRBJ2-5	TRBD1	.	TGCGCCAGCAGGGATCCGACAGGGGCGGGGGAGACCCAGTACTTC	CASRDPTGAGETQYF
TRBV19	TRBJ1-1	.	once	TGTGCCAGTATCTCTTGGGGGGGCATGAACACTGAAGCTTTCTTT	CASISWGGMNTEAFF
TRBV30	TRBJ1-1	.	few	TGTGCCTGTACATTTTCAGGGAACACTGAAGCTTTCTTT	CACTFSGNTEAFF
TRBV28	TRBJ2-5	.	.	TGTGCCAGCAGTTTGTCCGGGGGCTTAGAGACCCAGTACTTC	CASSLSGGLETQYF
TRBV28	TRBJ1-3	.	.	TGTGCCAGCAGTTTATCGTTACAGGACTTCAGGGCCTCTGGAAACACCATATATTTT	CASSLSLQDFRASGNTIYF
TRBV28	TRBJ1-1	.	.	TGTGCCAGTCCTCCAACATCCGGGACCGCAAACCCGAACACTGAAGCTTTCTTT	CASPPTSGTANPNTEAFF
TRBV18	TRBJ2-2	.	.	TGTGCCAGCTCACGGAGCGGAGGGGTCGACACCGGGGAGCTGTTTTTT	CASSRSGGVDTGELFF
TRBV27	TRBJ2-1	.	.	TGTGCCAGCAGTCCCGCCGAAGGGTTTCAGGACAGTAGCTACAATGAGCAGTTCTTC	CASSPAEGFQDSSYNEQFF
TRBV9	TRBJ1-1	TRBD1	.	TGTGCCAGCAGCTACTATACAGGGGGCAACACTGAAGCTTTCTTT	CASSYYTGGNTEAFF
TRBV6-4	TRBJ2-2	.	.	TGTGCCAGCAGTGACTTGGCGGGTCGCACCGGGGAGCTGTTTTTT	CASSDLAGRTGELFF
TRBV6-4	TRBJ2-3	TRBD2	.	TGTGCCAGCAGTGAACTCGGGGGGGGGACAGATACGCAGTATTTT	CASSELGGGTDTQYF
TRBV28	TRBJ2-5	.	.	TGTGCCAGCAGGACCTTCGGGGGACATGCAACCCAGTACTTC	CASRTFGGHATQYF
TRBV5-1	TRBJ2-3	TRBD2	.	TGCGCCAGCAGCGGGGGACTAGTTTTGACAGATACGCAGTATTTT	CASSGGLVLTDTQYF
TRBV6-1	TRBJ2-5	TRBD1	.	TGTGCCAGCAGTTTAGACAGGGGGCCCCATGCCCAGTACTTC	CASSLDRGPHAQYF
TRBV7-9	TRBJ2-5	.	.	TGTGCCAGCAGTCTTAGGGTGCAGCTACAAGAGACCCAGTACTTC	CASSLRVQLQETQYF
TRBV18	TRBJ2-1	.	.	TGTGCCAGCTCACCACAAAAAATGGCGGGGACTGAGCAGTTCTTC	CASSPQKMAGTEQFF
TRBV6-1	TRBJ2-1	TRBD2	once	TGTGCCAGCAGTGTGTCGGGACTAGCGGGGACCAATGAGCAGTTCTTC	CASSVSGLAGTNEQFF
TRBV7-2	TRBJ1-6	.	.	TGTGCCAGCAGCACCCACCGGGACAAGGATTCACCCCTCCACTTT	CASSTHRDKDSPLHF
TRBV7-6	TRBJ2-5	TRBD1	once	TGTGCCAGCAGCCGTTTGGGACAGGGGGCCGGACAGACCCAGTACTTC	CASSRLGQGAGQTQYF
TRBV7-3	TRBJ1-2	TRBD1	.	TGTGCCAGCAGCGCAAGCGGCAGGGGGCGAGGCTACACCTTC	CASSASGRGRGYTF
TRBV6-4	TRBJ2-3	.	.	TGTGCCAGCAGTGACTCCAACAGGGCAGATACGCAGTATTTT	CASSDSNRADTQYF
TRBV5-1	TRBJ2-7	.	.	TGCGCCAGCAGCTTGGCCGGGACACAGAGCTCCTACGAGCAGTACTTC	CASSLAGTQSSYEQYF
TRBV28	TRBJ2-1	.	.	TGTGCCAGCAGTCGGACAGCGTCCTACAATGAGCAGTTCTTC	CASSRTASYNEQFF
TRBV4-1	TRBJ2-2	.	.	TGCGCCAGCAGCTACGGGGCTCCCGGGCCCCGGAGGAACACCGGGGAGCTGTTTTTT	CASSYGAPGPRRNTGELFF
TRBV15	TRBJ2-7	.	.	TGTGCCACCAGTGGCCTGCGGGACGACCAACCCTACGAGCAGTACTTC	CATSGLRDDQPYEQYF
TRBV5-1	TRBJ1-2	.	.	TGCGCCAGCAGCGGGGAGTTCTATGGCTACACCTTC	CASSGEFYGYTF
TRBV11-3	TRBJ2-1	TRBD1	.	TGTGCCAGCAGCTTAGGGGACAGGGGGTATATCAATGAGCAGTTCTTC	CASSLGDRGYINEQFF
TRBV7-2	TRBJ1-6	TRBD1	.	TGTGCCAGCAGCTTACAGGGACAGGCTAATTCACCCCTCCACTTT	CASSLQGQANSPLHF
TRBV21-1	TRBJ1-2	.	.	TGTGCCAGCAGCTCCCGGGCTCAAAAAGGCTATGGCTACACCTTC	CASSSRAQKGYGYTF
TRBV5-1	TRBJ1-1	.	.	TGCGCCAGCAGTTCGGGAACTGGGACTGAAGCTTTCTTT	CASSSGTGTEAFF
TRBV9	TRBJ1-4	.	.	TGTGCCAGCAGCGTAGCCCGGGACCGAGAAAAACTGTTTTTT	CASSVARDREKLFF
TRBV19	TRBJ1-4	TRBD1	.	TGTGCCAGTAGCACGGACAGGGGGCCTTACAATGAAAAACTGTTTTTT	CASSTDRGPYNEKLFF